This passage covers 20 T cell receptor beta chains from one sample sequenced in a study of shared clonotypes between healthy human individuals. Method: immunoSEQ multiplex PCR; TCRdb's copy keeps in-frame clones and lacks some. The sample has over a million clones; around 97% are singletons. Material: naive CD4+ T cells sorted from blood. Subset denoted: CD45RA+ positively selected. The receptors derive from a man aged 25-45 years in good health.

DNA of the CDR3: TGTGCCAGCAGCTTAGAAGGGGGCGCCGGGACTGAAGCTTTCTTT. Protein sequence: CASSLEGGAGTEAFF. J is TRBJ1-1 and V is TRBV7-3; 7 bases match TRBD1. The germline gives CDR1 SGHTA, CDR2 FQGTGA. V was clipped by 2 bases and J by 5 bases; unmatched bases: 8. The CDR3 is made up of 15 amino acids.

The rearrangement links TRBV2 to TRBJ2-7, with D perhaps matching TRBD2 (6 bases). This CDR3 is 14 amino acids long. The germline gives CDR1 SNHLY, CDR2 FYNNEI. The V gene lost 3 bases and the J gene lost 3 bases, with 12 bases spanning the gap. CDR3 loop: CASSEGGSGYEQYF. CDR3 sequence (DNA): TGTGCCAGCAGTGAGGGGGGATCCGGCTACGAGCAGTACTTC.

As to this clone: Other DNA sequences in the same sample also yield this CDR3. The CDR3 protein is CASSIREETQYF. The CDR3 nucleotides read TGTGCCAGTAGTATTCGAGAAGAGACCCAGTACTTC. The chain employs TRBV19 and TRBJ2-5; D gene ambiguous. Germline V CDR1 and CDR2: LNHDA, SQIVND (reference sequence). With 3 bases removed from V and 3 bases from J, the gap between germline ends came to 5 bases. This CDR3 region has 12 residues.

V and J are TRBV27 and TRBJ2-7; perhaps D is TRBD1 or TRBD2 (6 bases each). V was cut by 6 bases and J by 12 bases, with 30 bases left in between. Per germline, CDR1 MNHEY and CDR2 SMNVEV (reference sequence). The CDR3 length is 16 residues. CDR3 sequence reads: CASRPTGLATTTSMYF. The CDR3 nucleotides are TGTGCCAGCAGACCTACAGGGCTAGCGACCACTACGAGCATGTACTTC.

This chain uses TRBV15 with TRBJ2-2, with a possible D match to TRBD2 (5 bases). Germline CDR1 is LNHNV and CDR2 is YYDKDF (reference sequence). V shed 1 base and J shed 5 bases, with 14 bases lying between them. This CDR3 has 16 amino acids. The CDR3: CATSRGVGVGTGELFF. CDR3 DNA sequence: TGTGCCACCAGCAGAGGGGTGGGAGTCGGTACCGGGGAGCTGTTTTTT.

The chain employs TRBV5-6 and TRBJ2-7; 9 bases align to TRBD2. The junction had 10 bases not matched to a gene; V was cut back by 7 bases and J by 2 bases. CDR1 and CDR2 (germline): SGHDT, YYEEEE. The CDR3 runs 15 residues. The DNA of the CDR3 is TGTGCCAGCGCAATTTTGCGGGAGGGCCCCTACGAGCAGTACTTC. Its translation is CASAILREGPYEQYF.

The genes are TRBV5-5 and TRBJ2-3, with 7 bases identical to TRBD1. In germline, CDR1 is SGHKS, CDR2 YYEKEE (reference sequence). The CDR3 runs 15 residues. V trimming: 4 bases; J trimming: 1 base; junction bases outside the gene matches: 6. CDR3 sequence reads: CASSPGQARTDTQYF. DNA for the CDR3: TGTGCCAGCAGCCCCGGACAGGCACGCACAGATACGCAGTATTTT. The full variable domain, in which reference TRBV5-5 and TRBJ2-3 provide the parts outside the CDR3, is DAGVTQSPTHLIKTRGQQVTLRCSPISGHKSVSWYQQVLGQGPQFIFQYYEKEERGRGNFPDRFSARQFPNYSSELNVNALLLGDSALYLCASSPGQARTDTQYFGPGTRLTVL.

This clone was counted a single time. The chain recombines TRBV10-1 with TRBJ1-1; 10 bases agree with TRBD1. The CDR3 length is 16 residues. V lost 4 bases to trimming and J lost 3 bases; unmatched junction nucleotides: 8. In germline, CDR1 is WNHNN, CDR2 SYGVQD (reference sequence). CDR3 sequence: CASSARQGAIDTEAFF. The CDR3 DNA reads TGCGCCAGCAGTGCCCGACAGGGGGCTATCGACACTGAAGCTTTCTTT.

V usage is TRBV7-9 and J usage is TRBJ2-1; 15 bases line up with TRBD2. Germline CDR1 SEHNR, CDR2 FQNEAQ (reference sequence). With 2 bases clipped from V and 3 bases from J, the junction kept 5 bases outside the gene matches. The CDR3 covers 18 residues. In DNA form, the CDR3 reads TGTGCCAGCAGCTTAAGGACTAGCGGGAGGGTATTCTACAATGAGCAGTTCTTC. Amino acids: CASSLRTSGRVFYNEQFF.

In DNA form, the CDR3 reads TGTGCCAGCAGCTCAGATTTATCCTACGAGCAGTACTTC. It translates to CASSSDLSYEQYF. The chain couples TRBV7-9 to TRBJ2-7; D gene ambiguous. This CDR3 comprises 13 residues. Trimming left V 4 bases short and J 1 base short, with 8 bases between. Germline CDR1 and CDR2: SEHNR and FQNEAQ (reference sequence).

The CDR3 sequence is CASSTAGTLNEKLFF. For the CDR3, the DNA is TGTGCCAGCAGCACCGCGGGGACACTCAATGAAAAACTGTTTTTT. The rearrangement joins TRBV27 to TRBJ1-4; maybe TRBD1 (6 bases). Per the germline V gene, CDR1 is MNHEY and CDR2 is SMNVEV (reference sequence). Trimming left V 6 bases short and J 5 bases short, with 16 bases between. The CDR3 is 15 amino acids.

Here the CDR3 DNA reads TGCAGCGCCAACGGGGGGGCGCATGGCTACACCTTC. This sequence encodes CSANGGAHGYTF. The chain combines TRBV29-1 with TRBJ1-2, with D possibly TRBD1 on 6 matching bases. Deletions cut 7 bases from V and 6 bases from J, with 15 bases between. The CDR3 contains 12 residues. The germline V gene encodes CDR1 SQVTM and CDR2 ANQGSEA.

J is TRBJ2-4 and V is TRBV18; D uncertain. From germline, CDR1 is KGHSH and CDR2 LQKENI. This CDR3 region has 14 residues. The ends were cut back, 3 bases at V and 2 bases at J, with 8 bases in the middle. CDR3: CASSPARTKNIQYF. The CDR3, as DNA: TGTGCCAGCTCACCCGCCAGGACCAAAAACATTCAGTACTTC.

J is TRBJ2-3 and V is TRBV2, with D perhaps matching TRBD1 (5 bases). Germline values: CDR1 SNHLY, CDR2 FYNNEI. V was cut by 2 bases and J by 6 bases, with 18 bases left in between. CDR3 length: 16 residues. In DNA form, the CDR3 reads TGTGCCAGCAGTGAACAGGGAAGCGTCCTTTGGGATACGCAGTATTTT. Amino acid sequence: CASSEQGSVLWDTQYF.

About this clone itself: In the same sample, other DNA sequences code for this CDR3. The V and J genes are TRBV25-1 and TRBJ2-1; the match to TRBD2 covers 13 bases. The CDR3 is 14 amino acids. CDR1 is MGHDK, CDR2 SYGVNS, per germline. After removal of 8 bases from V and 3 bases from J, the junction contained 1 base not matched to a gene. The CDR3 region is CASRTSGSYNEQFF. Here the CDR3 DNA reads TGTGCCAGCCGGACTAGCGGGAGCTACAATGAGCAGTTCTTC.

The J gene is TRBJ2-5, the V gene TRBV29-1, with 11 positions matching TRBD1. Germline V gene lookup returns CDR1 SQVTM and CDR2 ANQGSEA. The ends lost 8 bases at V and 0 bases at J; junction bases unmatched: 5. This CDR3 has 14 amino acids. CDR3 residues: CSSGQGANQETQYF. The DNA of the CDR3 is TGCAGCTCCGGACAGGGGGCAAACCAAGAGACCCAGTACTTC.

Comments on this clone: This sample also contains other DNA sequences that code for the same CDR3. This chain connects TRBV5-1 to TRBJ2-5; 8 bases line up with TRBD2. The CDR3 is 14 residues long. The V gene end was trimmed by 1 base and the J gene end by 2 bases; junction bases not matched to a gene: 1. CDR1 and CDR2 from the germline V gene are SGHRS and YFSETQ. In DNA, the CDR3 is TGCGCCAGCAGCTTGACTAGCGGACAAGAGACCCAGTACTTC. Protein sequence: CASSLTSGQETQYF.

The V and J genes are TRBV30 and TRBJ2-5; D remains unclear. The V and J ends lost 7 bases and 4 bases respectively, with 13 bases between them. Germline CDR1 is GTSNPN and CDR2 is SVGIG (reference sequence). The CDR3 contains 12 residues. CDR3 in amino acids: CASWASRETQYF. The CDR3 nucleotides are TGTGCCTCATGGGCTAGTCGAGAGACCCAGTACTTC.

To note about this clone: Other DNA sequences within the sample encode an identical CDR3. CDR3 amino acids: CASSVESSYNEQFF. For the CDR3, the DNA is TGTGCCAGCAGCGTAGAGAGCTCCTACAATGAGCAGTTCTTC. V gene TRBV9 combines with J gene TRBJ2-1, with unresolved D. CDR1 and CDR2 (germline): SGDLS, YYNGEE. The CDR3 runs 14 residues. Trimming removed 0 bases at V and 0 bases at J, with 4 bases between.

V and J are TRBV29-1 and TRBJ1-1; D uncertain. The germline CDR1 and CDR2 sequences are SQVTM and ANQGSEA. This CDR3 spans 11 amino acids. Trimming stripped 4 bases from V and 1 base from J, with 4 bases between. The CDR3 DNA sequence: TGCAGCGTTGTGACGAACACTGAAGCTTTCTTT. This translates into CSVVTNTEAFF.